These 11 T cell receptor beta chains were sequenced from one sample in a study of T-cell memory formation after mild COVID-19 (dated by TCRdb to the early 2020s). Libraries were constructed by 5' RACE. The instrument was an Illumina NovaSeq 6000. The public reads were quality trimmed at Q25 with fastp and then assembled into clones with MiXCR by TCRdb, keeping productive beta chains. CDR3 protein duplicates are merged, each entry listing the most common genes and DNA. The sample table holds just over 400,000 distinct CDR3 sequences, of which about a quarter were seen once. Together, the top ten hold around 14% of the sample. Sequences were obtained from PBMCs or a T cell subset sorted from them (not recorded which). These receptors were taken from an adult woman who had mild COVID-19 (a few samples of this study predate the infection). The sample titles of this study are shuffled in the database, so cell type and time point are left out; the donor was told from shared clones.

This clonotype was seen many times. The chain links TRBV9 to TRBJ2-3; D is ambiguous. Germline lookup yields CDR1 SGDLS and CDR2 YYNGEE. The CDR3 sequence is 13 residues long. V was cut by 3 bases and J by 5 bases, with 10 bases left in between. The CDR3 DNA follows: TGTGCCAGCAGCGAATCCCAGCTAGATACGCAGTATTTT. It specifies CASSESQLDTQYF.

The genes are TRBV7-3 and TRBJ2-2; TRBD2 matches at 7 bases. The CDR3 has 13 amino acids. V was pared by 5 bases and J by 7 bases, with 4 bases of the junction left unmatched. CDR1 is SGHTA, CDR2 FQGTGA, per germline. This chain's CDR3 is CASSLWEGGELFF. The CDR3 nucleotides are TGTGCCAGCAGCCTTTGGGAGGGCGGGGAGCTGTTTTTT.

V gene TRBV5-1 combines with J gene TRBJ2-3; unclear D gene. The V gene lost 3 bases and the J gene lost 1 base, with 6 bases spanning the gap. The CDR3 sequence is 13 residues long. Germline V gene sequence: CDR1 SGHRS, CDR2 YFSETQ. CDR3 sequence: CASSWQGTDTQYF. The CDR3 DNA follows: TGCGCCAGCAGCTGGCAGGGCACAGATACGCAGTATTTT.

The rearrangement joins TRBV20-1 to TRBJ2-1; the D is unclear. This CDR3 comprises 13 residues. CDR1 DFQATT and CDR2 SNEGSKA come from the germline V gene (reference sequence). Deletions cut 3 bases from V and 0 bases from J, with 6 bases between. CDR3 in amino acids: CSARAISYNEQFF. CDR3 nucleotides: TGCAGTGCTAGGGCTATCTCCTACAATGAGCAGTTCTTC.

The J gene is TRBJ1-6, the V gene TRBV27; 12 bases align to TRBD1. Germline V lookup: CDR1 MNHEY, CDR2 SMNVEV (reference sequence). Losses at the gene ends were 2 bases for V and 5 bases for J; bases not matched to a gene: 7. The CDR3 runs to 18 residues. CDR3 region: CASSLEGQGAANNSPLHF. Written as DNA, the CDR3 is TGTGCCAGCAGTTTAGAGGGACAGGGGGCCGCTAATAATTCACCCCTCCACTTT.

V and J are TRBV29-1 and TRBJ2-1; D uncertain. The V gene lost 0 bases and the J gene lost 9 bases, with 15 bases spanning the gap. The CDR3 is 14 amino acids. Germline V gene data show CDR1 as SQVTM and CDR2 as ANQGSEA. This CDR3 reads CSVEEMLVGPEQFF. The CDR3 DNA is TGCAGCGTTGAAGAAATGCTTGTAGGGCCTGAGCAGTTCTTC.

The genes are TRBV11-1 and TRBJ2-3, with a weak D call TRBD2 (5 bases). Trimming shortened V by 3 bases and J by 5 bases, and 12 bases separated the two germline ends. Germline V gene data show CDR1 as SGHAT and CDR2 as FQDESV (reference sequence). The CDR3 is 14 amino acids. CDR3 nucleotides: TGTGCCAGCAGCTTCAACGGAGGCAGAGATACGCAGTATTTT. Amino acid sequence: CASSFNGGRDTQYF.

In this sample, this clonotype turned up a few times. This chain uses TRBV20-1 with TRBJ2-7; TRBD2 aligns across 9 bases. This CDR3 has 16 residues. With 5 bases clipped from V and 3 bases from J, the junction kept 14 bases outside the gene matches. Germline CDR1 is DFQATT and CDR2 is SNEGSKA (reference sequence). The CDR3 spells CSAESTLAGAIYEQYF. CDR3 in DNA: TGCAGTGCTGAATCCACCTTAGCGGGAGCGATCTACGAGCAGTACTTC.

J is TRBJ2-3 and V is TRBV7-6, with D unresolved. CDR1 and CDR2 from the germline V gene are SGHVS and FNYEAQ. Trimming took off 2 bases at V and 5 bases at J, with 5 bases between the two ends. The CDR3 extends over 12 amino acids. The CDR3 is CASSLFGDTQYF. The CDR3 DNA is TGTGCCAGCAGCTTATTCGGAGATACGCAGTATTTT.

The genes are TRBV3-1 and TRBJ1-2, with D hard to call. Germline CDR1 reads LGHDT; CDR2 reads YNNKEL (reference sequence). Trimming stripped 0 bases from V and 10 bases from J, with 12 bases between. This CDR3 is built from 13 residues. CDR3 nucleotides: TGTGCCAGCAGCCAAGATTTGGCCAGCGTCTACACCTTC. Its protein is CASSQDLASVYTF.

This clonotype came up a few times. V usage is TRBV6-5 and J usage is TRBJ2-7, with unresolved D. Deletions cut 2 bases from V and 4 bases from J, with 12 bases between. The CDR3 loop spans 14 amino acids. The V gene's germline CDR1 is MNHEY and CDR2 SVGAGI. CDR3 sequence: CASSYERARYEQYF. The CDR3 DNA reads as TGTGCCAGCAGTTACGAACGGGCGCGGTACGAGCAGTACTTC.